Listed here are 30 T cell receptor beta chains from one sample, sequenced in a study of blood T cell repertoires in COVID-19. Assay: immunoSEQ multiplex PCR; the TCRdb copy retains only in-frame clones and omits some. The sample records approximately 170,000 clones, roughly 85% being singletons. Specimen: PBMCs or T cells enriched from blood (not recorded which). The receptors here all came from a woman aged 45-65 years who had recovered from COVID-19.

This sequence joins TRBV18 and TRBJ1-4, with 8 bases identical to TRBD1. Germline CDR1 KGHSH, CDR2 LQKENI. The CDR3 is made up of 16 amino acids. After removal of 4 bases from V and 2 bases from J, the junction contained 6 bases not matched to a gene. Here the CDR3 DNA reads TGTGCCAGCTCACACGACAGGGGTAGCACTAATGAAAAACTGTTTTTT. Protein: CASSHDRGSTNEKLFF. Full variable domain (outside the CDR3, taken from reference TRBV18 and TRBJ1-4): NAGVMQNPRHLVRRRGQEARLRCSPMKGHSHVYWYRQLPEEGLKFMVYLQKENIIDESGMPKERFSAEFPKEGPSILRIQQVVRGDSAAYFCASSHDRGSTNEKLFFGSGTQLSVL.

This clone was counted between two and nine times. J is TRBJ1-3 and V is TRBV28; 7 bases are a match to TRBD1. The CDR3 is 15 residues long. J gave up 4 bases and V 4 bases, and 7 bases lay outside the gene matches. The germline gives CDR1 MDHEN, CDR2 SYDVKM. DNA of the CDR3: TGTGCCAGCAGTTCCCGGGACAGACCCGGAAACACCATATATTTT. Protein product: CASSSRDRPGNTIYF. The entire variable domain, with the rest obtained from reference TRBV28 and TRBJ1-3, is as follows: DVKVTQSSRYLVKRTGEKVFLECVQDMDHENMFWYRQDPGLGLRLIYFSYDVKMKEKGDIPEGYSVSREKKERFSLILESASTNQTSMYLCASSSRDRPGNTIYFGEGSWLTVV.

V gene TRBV19 combines with J gene TRBJ1-6; TRBD1 agrees at 7 bases. Germline trimming cut 5 bases from V and 8 bases from J; bases unmatched to any gene: 9. This CDR3 contains 15 residues. Germline V CDR1 and CDR2: LNHDA, SQIVND (reference sequence). Written as DNA, the CDR3 is TGTGCCAGTAGTGTCACCGGGACAGCCGATTCACCCCTCCACTTT. Its translation: CASSVTGTADSPLHF. Full variable domain (rest looked up from reference TRBV19 and TRBJ1-6): DGGITQSPKYLFRKEGQNVTLSCEQNLNHDAMYWYRQDPGQGLRLIYYSQIVNDFQKGDIAEGYSVSREKKESFPLTVTSAQKNPTAFYLCASSVTGTADSPLHFGNGTRLTVT.

The V and J genes are TRBV4-1 and TRBJ1-1; maybe TRBD1 (5 bases). The CDR3 loop spans 14 amino acids. Trimming took 0 bases from V and 4 from J, leaving 9 bases between them. CDR1 and CDR2 from the germline V gene are MGHRA and YSYEKL. The CDR3 bases are TGCGCCAGCAGCCAAGATACGGGGGGCACTGAAGCTTTCTTT. Translating gives CASSQDTGGTEAFF.

This sequence joins TRBV5-1 and TRBJ1-2; 9 bases agree with TRBD1. Germline values: CDR1 SGHRS, CDR2 YFSETQ. Trimming removed 4 bases from V and 4 bases from J; junction bases left unmatched: 8. CDR3 length: 15 amino acids. This CDR3 is CASSRGQGITYGYTF. CDR3 bases: TGCGCCAGCAGCCGTGGACAGGGGATCACCTATGGCTACACCTTC. The full variable domain, rest sourced from reference TRBV5-1 and TRBJ1-2, is KAGVTQTPRYLIKTRGQQVTLSCSPISGHRSVSWYQQTPGQGLQFLFEYFSETQRNKGNFPGRFSGRQFSNSRSEMNVSTLELGDSALYLCASSRGQGITYGYTFGSGTRLTVV.

The rearrangement joins TRBV7-8 to TRBJ1-6; D possibly corresponds to TRBD1 (5 bases). Per the germline V gene, CDR1 is SGHVS and CDR2 is FQNEAQ. The CDR3 has 15 residues. Trimming removed 3 bases from V and 7 bases from J, with 13 bases in between. The CDR3, as DNA: TGTGCCAGCAGCTTGGGCAGGGCGAGGAATTCACCCCTCCACTTT. Translated: CASSLGRARNSPLHF.

In this sample, this clone turned up a few times. The V and J genes are TRBV11-3 and TRBJ1-3; D uncertain. The CDR3 totals 15 residues. The ends were cut back, 3 bases at V and 4 bases at J, with 13 bases in the middle. Germline V gene sequence: CDR1 SGHNT, CDR2 YENEEA. The CDR3 DNA sequence: TGTGCCAGCAGCTTTAACCCAAGAGGCGGAAACACCATATATTTT. Protein sequence: CASSFNPRGGNTIYF.

The chain recombines TRBV5-1 with TRBJ2-2, with 8 bases fitting TRBD2. This CDR3 has 17 amino acids. V shed 2 bases and J 0 bases; nucleotides not matched to a gene: 6. Per germline, CDR1 SGHRS and CDR2 YFSETQ. CDR3 coding DNA: TGCGCCAGCAGCTTCGGGCTAGCGGGCCCGAACACCGGGGAGCTGTTTTTT. Translation: CASSFGLAGPNTGELFF.

The CDR3 spells CASSRMYPGHLGDTIYF. CDR3 nucleotide sequence: TGTGCCAGCAGCCGGATGTACCCGGGACACCTTGGGGACACCATATATTTT. The V call is TRBV7-8, the J call TRBJ1-3, with a tentative D call TRBD1 (6 bases). Trimming shortened V by 5 bases and J by 8 bases, and 25 bases separated the two germline ends. Per the germline V gene, CDR1 is SGHVS and CDR2 is FQNEAQ. The CDR3 extends over 17 amino acids. The full variable domain, with the rest looked up from reference TRBV7-8 and TRBJ1-3, is GAGVSQSPRYKVAKRGQDVALRCDPISGHVSLFWYQQALGQGPEFLTYFQNEAQLDKSGLPSDRFFAERPEGSVSTLKIQRTQQEDSAVYLCASSRMYPGHLGDTIYFGEGSWLTVV.

The chain has TRBV7-9 and TRBJ2-5, with 8 bases aligning to TRBD1. The CDR3 contains 13 residues. V was pared by 3 bases and J by 4 bases, with 1 base of the junction left unmatched. Germline CDR1 SEHNR, CDR2 FQNEAQ (reference sequence). CDR3 sequence: CASSLTGVETQYF. The CDR3 DNA reads as TGTGCCAGCAGCTTGACAGGGGTAGAGACCCAGTACTTC.

V is TRBV5-1 and J is TRBJ1-4; a weak D match, TRBD1 (6 bases). With 0 bases removed from V and 6 bases from J, the gap between germline ends came to 9 bases. CDR1 and CDR2 (germline): SGHRS, YFSETQ. The CDR3 spans 14 residues. CDR3: CASSLGKGDEKLFF. The CDR3 DNA is TGCGCCAGCAGCTTGGGGAAGGGGGATGAAAAACTGTTTTTT.

The chain recombines TRBV5-1 with TRBJ1-1, with D unclear. The V end lost 1 base, the J end lost 0 bases, and 4 bases lay between the germline ends. Germline-derived CDR1 and CDR2 are SGHRS and YFSETQ. CDR3 length: 13 amino acids. CDR3 DNA: TGCGCCAGCAGCTTGCACTTGAACACTGAAGCTTTCTTT. It translates to CASSLHLNTEAFF.

V is TRBV13 and J is TRBJ1-2; D ambiguous. V dropped 6 bases and J dropped 8 bases, with 16 bases sitting between them. Germline CDR1 and CDR2: PRHDT and FYEKMQ (reference sequence). The CDR3 covers 13 residues. The CDR3 coding sequence is TGTGCCAGCAGGCGGTGGGGAGAGTACGGCTACACCTTC. Amino acid sequence: CASRRWGEYGYTF.

This chain connects TRBV11-2 to TRBJ2-1; 8 bases align to TRBD2. CDR3 length equals 15 residues. V dropped 1 base and J dropped 6; count of bases not matched to a gene: 5. Germline V CDR1 and CDR2: SGHAT, FQNNGV. The CDR3 reads CASSLGAGAFNEQFF. For the CDR3, the DNA is TGTGCCAGCAGCTTAGGAGCGGGGGCCTTCAATGAGCAGTTCTTC.

The rearrangement joins TRBV5-6 to TRBJ1-6; perhaps TRBD1 as D (6 bases). The V gene's germline CDR1 is SGHDT and CDR2 YYEEEE. V was trimmed by 4 bases and J by 7 bases, leaving 12 bases between them. The CDR3 totals 14 residues. The CDR3 coding sequence is TGTGCCAGCAGCCCGAGACAGGAAAATTCACCCCTCCACTTT. Translation gives CASSPRQENSPLHF.

This clone was detected only a few times. V gene TRBV19 combines with J gene TRBJ1-2, with no clear D. The V gene's germline CDR1 is LNHDA and CDR2 SQIVND (reference sequence). This CDR3 region has 17 residues. Trimming took 2 bases from V and 6 from J, leaving 22 bases between them. The CDR3 DNA is TGTGCCAGTAGTATATATCCCCACTCGGGCAGGAGGAATGGCTACACCTTC. This sequence encodes CASSIYPHSGRRNGYTF.

The chain uses TRBV4-1 and TRBJ2-1; the D is unclear. V gave up 0 bases and J gave up 2 bases, with 11 bases separating them. From germline, CDR1 is MGHRA and CDR2 YSYEKL. The CDR3 is 16 amino acids. DNA of the CDR3: TGCGCCAGCAGCCAAGATCGGTTCTCTCCCTACAATGAGCAGTTCTTC. It yields the protein CASSQDRFSPYNEQFF.

This clone was seen just once. This chain connects TRBV5-6 to TRBJ2-7; D may be TRBD1 (6 bases). The CDR3 loop spans 14 amino acids. V lost 1 base and J 6 bases, leaving 14 bases between the germline ends. The germline gives CDR1 SGHDT, CDR2 YYEEEE. The CDR3 reads CASSLLGGPIEQYV. The CDR3 DNA is TGTGCCAGCAGCTTGCTTGGGGGCCCTATCGAGCAGTACGTC.

Note on this clone: Given the absence of the conserved phenylalanine or tryptophan at the CDR3 end, a read error is likely. No DNA is shown, since the ends of the CDR3 on it are uncertain; the CDR3 is the one TCRdb lists. This chain joins TRBV7-9 and TRBJ1-1. Germline V gives CDR1 SEHNR, CDR2 FQNEAQ (reference sequence). The CDR3 region is 8 residues in length, termini included. CDR3 region: CASSPGLN.

The chain couples TRBV7-3 to TRBJ2-3; 9 positions agree with TRBD2. With V trimmed by 5 bases and J by 0 bases, 6 bases remained unmatched. The CDR3 has 16 residues. Germline V gene lookup returns CDR1 SGHTA and CDR2 FQGTGA. The CDR3 loop is CASSIGTSLSTDTQYF. The CDR3 coding sequence is TGTGCCAGCAGCATCGGGACTAGCCTTAGCACAGATACGCAGTATTTT.

J is TRBJ1-1 and V is TRBV19; 7 nucleotides match TRBD1. CDR1 is LNHDA, CDR2 SQIVND, per germline (reference sequence). This CDR3 spans 12 amino acids. Trimming took 10 bases from V and 1 from J; bases not matched to a gene: 3. CDR3 sequence: CATRTGNTEAFF. The CDR3 region has the DNA TGTGCCACCCGGACAGGGAACACTGAAGCTTTCTTT.

This clone was observed a handful of times. The CDR3 DNA reads TGTGCCAGCAGCCTTAATCGGGGAGGGGAGCAGTACGTC. This encodes CASSLNRGGEQYV. This chain connects TRBV6-5 to TRBJ2-7; TRBD2 matches 7 bases. This CDR3 contains 13 residues. Germline-derived CDR1 and CDR2 are MNHEY and SVGAGI. The junction had 9 bases not matched to a gene; V was cut back by 6 bases and J by 7 bases.

This chain links TRBV27 with TRBJ2-1; TRBD1 might be the D (5 bases). Germline CDR1 reads MNHEY; CDR2 reads SMNVEV (reference sequence). This CDR3 has 14 residues. V was pared by 11 bases and J by 5 bases, with 19 bases between. CDR3 nucleotide sequence: TGTGCCGGCTGGTGGTCAGACAGTCACAATGAGCAGTTCTTC. It yields the protein CAGWWSDSHNEQFF.

This sequence joins TRBV19 and TRBJ1-1; D possibly corresponds to TRBD1 (5 bases). Trimming removed 7 bases from V and 1 base from J, with 10 bases in between. CDR3 length: 13 residues. The germline CDR1 and CDR2 sequences are LNHDA and SQIVND (reference sequence). The CDR3 coding sequence is TGTGCCAGTATCGGCCAGGGGAACACTGAAGCTTTCTTT. It codes for CASIGQGNTEAFF. Using reference TRBV19 and TRBJ1-1 for the parts outside the CDR3, the full variable domain is DGGITQSPKYLFRKEGQNVTLSCEQNLNHDAMYWYRQDPGQGLRLIYYSQIVNDFQKGDIAEGYSVSREKKESFPLTVTSAQKNPTAFYLCASIGQGNTEAFFGQGTRLTVV.

The J gene is TRBJ1-2, the V gene TRBV9; the D gene is possibly TRBD1 (5 bases). V gave up 3 bases and J gave up 6 bases, with 12 bases separating them. The CDR3 spans 13 residues. CDR1 and CDR2 (germline): SGDLS, YYNGEE. The DNA of the CDR3 is TGTGCCAGCAGCGGAGAGACAGAGAATGGCTACACCTTC. It yields the protein CASSGETENGYTF. The variable domain in full, completed from reference TRBV9 and TRBJ1-2, reads DSGVTQTPKHLITATGQRVTLRCSPRSGDLSVYWYQQSLDQGLQFLIQYYNGEERAKGNILERFSAQQFPDLHSELNLSSLELGDSALYFCASSGETENGYTFGSGTRLTVV.

The chain combines TRBV4-2 with TRBJ1-2; D unresolved. From germline, CDR1 is LGHNA and CDR2 YNFKEQ. Trimming took 3 bases from V and 7 from J, leaving 18 bases between them. The CDR3 is 15 residues long. The chain's CDR3 is CASSHPELGAGGYTF. CDR3 in DNA: TGTGCCAGCAGCCACCCTGAACTGGGAGCCGGTGGCTACACCTTC.

The genes are TRBV3-1 (or the pseudogene TRBV3-2) and TRBJ1-2; no definite D call. The CDR3 is 12 amino acids. CDR1 LGHDT and CDR2 YNNKEL come from the germline V gene (reference sequence). Trimming removed 5 bases from V and 4 bases from J, with 8 bases in between. CDR3 residues: CASSSEVYGYTF. CDR3 DNA sequence: TGTGCCAGCAGCAGCGAAGTCTATGGCTACACCTTC.

The genes are TRBV6-4 and TRBJ2-3; a weak D match, TRBD2 (6 bases). The CDR3 is made up of 15 amino acids. Trimming took off 1 base at V and 2 bases at J, with 10 bases between the two ends. CDR1 MRHNA and CDR2 SNTAGT come from the germline V gene. DNA of the CDR3: TGTGCCAGCAGTGACTTCGCGGGGACCACAGATACGCAGTATTTT. This translates into CASSDFAGTTDTQYF.

This chain joins TRBV29-1 and TRBJ2-3, with TRBD2 identical over 9 bases. Unmatched junction bases numbered 9, after V lost 7 bases and J lost 7 bases. Germline V gene data show CDR1 as SQVTM and CDR2 as ANQGSEA. There are 13 residues in the CDR3. Written as DNA, the CDR3 is TGCAGCGGGGAGACTAGCGGAGGGAATACGCAGTATTTT. This codes for CSGETSGGNTQYF.

The rearrangement joins TRBV7-6 to TRBJ2-1; no clear D. The ends were cut back, 1 base at V and 1 base at J, with 8 bases in the middle. This CDR3 comprises 15 residues. The germline V gene has CDR1 SGHVS and CDR2 FNYEAQ. CDR3 in DNA: TGTGCCAGCAGCTTAGAACAAACATCCTACAATGAGCAGTTCTTC. Translation: CASSLEQTSYNEQFF.